This T cell receptor (beta chain) was identified during a study of cytomegalovirus exposure and HLA in healthy donors. Study conclusions and caveats: Confirmation in vitro established that a few CMV-associated chains were specific for CMV antigens. The authors listed 164 TCR beta chains as cytomegalovirus-associated. It was reportedly the case that the classifier diagnosed cytomegalovirus status with high specificity and sensitivity.

This clone was observed a single time. Its antigen is as yet unknown. The PCR employed 60 Vbeta primers together with 13 Jbeta primers. TCRdb's copy holds only in-frame clones and misses some; the assay was immunoSEQ multiplex PCR. This sample has over 130,000 clones, with approximately 80% found just once. The sequence was collected from a woman aged 40 to 50 in good health and CMV-seropositive. Sequenced material: PBMCs.

In DNA form, the CDR3 reads TGTGCCAGCAGTTTCCCCCAGACTAGCGGTTACGAGCAGTACTTC. Encoded protein: CASSFPQTSGYEQYF. The chain joins TRBV28 to TRBJ2-7; 9 bases fit TRBD2. The germline gives CDR1 MDHEN, CDR2 SYDVKM. J was trimmed by 4 bases and V by 3 bases; bases with no gene match: 7. The CDR3 is 15 residues long.